The 7 T cell receptor beta chains given below trace back to one sample, sequenced in a study of shared clonotypes between healthy human individuals. Assay: immunoSEQ multiplex PCR; the TCRdb copy retains only in-frame clones and omits some. The data show over a million clones, around 97% seen once. Sequenced sample: naive CD4+ T cells sorted from blood. Regarding subset: CD45RA+ positively selected. These receptors were obtained from a man aged 30 to 45 in good health.

The rearrangement links TRBV7-9 to TRBJ2-2; no definite D call. Trimming pared 7 bases from V and 6 bases from J, leaving 21 bases between. This CDR3 has 16 amino acids. Per germline, CDR1 SEHNR and CDR2 FQNEAQ (reference sequence). CDR3 bases: TGTGCCAGCACCCCCGGGTCGGACCTATGGTCCGGGGAGCTGTTTTTT. This gives the protein CASTPGSDLWSGELFF.

The J gene is TRBJ2-1, the V gene TRBV30, with TRBD2 identical over 15 bases. Germline loops: CDR1 GTSNPN, CDR2 SVGIG (reference sequence). This CDR3 is built from 12 residues. The trim removed 8 bases at V and 9 bases at J, leaving 2 bases unmatched. The CDR3 DNA reads as TGTGCCGCGGGACTAGCGGGAGGTGAGCAGTTCTTC. Its protein product is CAAGLAGGEQFF. Full variable domain (missing parts from reference TRBV30 and TRBJ2-1): SQTIHQWPATLVQPVGSPLSLECTVEGTSNPNLYWYRQAAGRGLQLLFYSVGIGQISSEVPQNLSASRPQDRQFILSSKKLLLSDSGFYLCAAGLAGGEQFFGPGTRLTVL.

The CDR3 loop is CATSGGTGRNEQFF. CDR3 coding DNA: TGTGCCACCTCCGGCGGGACAGGGCGAAATGAGCAGTTCTTC. The gene calls are TRBV10-3 and TRBJ2-1; TRBD1 aligns across 9 bases. The V gene's germline CDR1 is ENHRY and CDR2 SYGVKD. This CDR3 is built from 14 residues. With 10 bases clipped from V and 7 bases from J, the junction kept 11 bases outside the gene matches.

J is TRBJ2-5 and V is TRBV30; D might be TRBD1 or TRBD2, each matching 7 bases. The CDR3 is made up of 13 amino acids. Trimming removed 6 bases from V and 9 bases from J, with 20 bases in between. From germline, CDR1 is GTSNPN and CDR2 SVGIG (reference sequence). Here the CDR3 DNA reads TGTGCCTGTCGGGACAGTCATCGGGAGGCCCAGTACTTC. Translation gives CACRDSHREAQYF. The complete variable domain, with remaining parts taken from reference TRBV30 and TRBJ2-5, reads SQTIHQWPATLVQPVGSPLSLECTVEGTSNPNLYWYRQAAGRGLQLLFYSVGIGQISSEVPQNLSASRPQDRQFILSSKKLLLSDSGFYLCACRDSHREAQYFGPGTRLLVL.

This rearrangement joins TRBV5-6 to TRBJ1-1; D is unresolved. Trimming cost V 2 bases and J 1 base, with 18 bases left between them. This CDR3 has 17 residues. The germline V gene has CDR1 SGHDT and CDR2 YYEEEE. The CDR3 spells CASSLYVRRTSNTEAFF. For the CDR3, the DNA is TGTGCCAGCAGCTTATATGTCAGACGTACTTCGAACACTGAAGCTTTCTTT.

The chain is built from TRBV15 and TRBJ2-1; D is undetermined. The CDR3 runs to 16 residues. Looked up from germline, CDR1 is LNHNV and CDR2 is YYDKDF (reference sequence). Trimming removed 4 bases from V and 0 bases from J, with 13 bases in between. The CDR3 DNA reads as TGTGCCACCAGCACACCGGAGCAAAACTCCTACAATGAGCAGTTCTTC. As protein: CATSTPEQNSYNEQFF.

V and J are TRBV9 and TRBJ2-7; D gene ambiguous. The CDR3 runs 14 residues. The germline V gene has CDR1 SGDLS and CDR2 YYNGEE. Trimming cost V 3 bases and J 7 bases, with 17 bases left between them. CDR3 nucleotides: TGTGCCAGCAGCGCCGATGGGCCCAGTAAGGAGCAGTACTTC. Translating gives CASSADGPSKEQYF. Supplemented by reference TRBV9 and TRBJ2-7, the full variable domain reads DSGVTQTPKHLITATGQRVTLRCSPRSGDLSVYWYQQSLDQGLQFLIQYYNGEERAKGNILERFSAQQFPDLHSELNLSSLELGDSALYFCASSADGPSKEQYFGPGTRLTVT.